This T cell receptor (beta chain) originates from a study of blood T cells in healthy people across ages. The germline V gene has CDR1 MNHEY and CDR2 SVGAGI. This CDR3 spans 17 amino acids. V was pared by 0 bases and J by 0 bases, with 11 bases between. Primers used in a second PCR of about 7 to 12 cycles were a sample-barcoded 5' primer and a J-beta primer mix. TCRdb fed the 5' RACE reads into MiXCR, producing one record per CDR3 protein. The sample records 750,000 to 1,000,000 distinct CDR3 sequences, roughly 28% being singletons. This same sample was also part of a study on T cells of mothers and their children.

This sequence joins TRBV6-5 and TRBJ2-2; a possible D gene is TRBD1 (5 bases). The specimen was blood. The sequence derives from a woman aged 40 to 50 in good health. The CDR3 DNA reads as TGTGCCAGCAGTTACTCGGGGCAGCTTACGAACACCGGGGAGCTGTTTTTT. Its protein is CASSYSGQLTNTGELFF.